The 32 T cell receptor beta chains presented below share a single source sample, sequenced in a study of CXCR3-negative and CXCR3-positive naive CD8 T cells. The libraries of TRB cDNA were prepared using 5' RACE with UMI labels. TCRdb reprocessed the 5' RACE reads; each CDR3 protein has one entry and no DNA is given. Here the sample table reports about 130,000 distinct CDR3 sequences. Sequences were obtained from naive CXCR3- CD8+ T cells from blood. Subset noted: CD45RO-CCR7+CD27+CD95- naive CD8+ T cells lacking CXCR3 (TNR3-). The receptors derive from a human donor in good health. Some clones in this sample may be carry-over from other donors' samples.

The chain is built from TRBV28 and TRBJ2-5; lacking DNA, the TRBD1 call made by TCRdb goes unchecked. This CDR3 is 12 amino acids long. CDR1 is MDHEN, CDR2 SYDVKM, per germline. This CDR3 is CASSFTQGPEGF.

This chain joins TRBV27 and TRBJ1-5; TCRdb's D call of TRBD1 is untestable without DNA. There are 13 residues in the CDR3. The germline CDR1 and CDR2 sequences are MNHEY and SMNVEV (reference sequence). This CDR3 is CASQGQANQPQHF.

The rearrangement links TRBV5-1 to TRBJ2-3. The germline CDR1 and CDR2 sequences are SGHRS and YFSETQ. CDR3 length: 15 amino acids. Here the CDR3 reads CASSLLTDSTDTQYF.

The chain employs TRBV20-1 and TRBJ2-1; TCRdb's assignment of TRBD1 cannot be checked, as there is no DNA. The CDR3 length is 14 residues. CDR1 is DFQATT and CDR2 is SNEGSKA in the germline V gene (reference sequence). The CDR3 here is CSAPQRKGVAEQFF.

V and J are TRBV7-6 and TRBJ2-1; TCRdb returns TRBD2, unconfirmable since there is no DNA. The CDR3 runs 15 residues. CDR1 is SGHVS, CDR2 FNYEAQ, per germline. The CDR3 protein is CASSPRTSGMTEQFF.

This rearrangement joins TRBV7-8 to TRBJ2-7; absent DNA, TCRdb's TRBD1 call cannot be checked. The CDR3 totals 14 residues. CDR1 SGHVS and CDR2 FQNEAQ come from the germline V gene. Here the CDR3 reads CASSLVGGGYEQYF.

V and J are TRBV28 and TRBJ1-5; TCRdb designates TRBD1, a call that cannot be tested without DNA. The CDR3 runs 17 residues. Germline V gene lookup returns CDR1 MDHEN and CDR2 SYDVKM. CDR3 in amino acids: CASSSTSGQQINQPQHF.

The chain combines TRBV10-3 with TRBJ1-3; lacking DNA, the TRBD1 call made by TCRdb goes unchecked. The CDR3 sequence is 17 residues long. The germline V gene encodes CDR1 ENHRY and CDR2 SYGVKD. The CDR3 region is CAISESVAGPGRNTIYF.

The V gene is TRBV27, the J gene TRBJ2-3; checking the TCRdb D call of TRBD2 is not possible without DNA. Germline CDR1 reads MNHEY; CDR2 reads SMNVEV (reference sequence). This CDR3 contains 11 residues. CDR3 in amino acids: CASSSGPVEYF.

This chain uses TRBV10-2 with TRBJ2-1; the TRBD2 assignment by TCRdb is unverifiable without DNA. Germline values: CDR1 WSHSY, CDR2 SAAADI. CDR3 length: 15 amino acids. CDR3 amino acids: CASKLAEGSLDEQFF.

The chain employs TRBV19 and TRBJ2-7; TCRdb lists TRBD1, though no DNA is available to test this call. CDR3 size: 13 residues. Germline CDR1 is LNHDA and CDR2 is SQIVND (reference sequence). CDR3 protein: CASSPGENYEQYF.

The rearrangement uses TRBV5-1 and TRBJ1-4; TCRdb's assignment of TRBD1 cannot be checked, as there is no DNA. Germline V CDR1 and CDR2: SGHRS, YFSETQ. The CDR3 is made up of 17 amino acids. The CDR3 here is CASSLGLQGLTNEKLFF. The entire variable domain, with the rest obtained from reference TRBV5-1 and TRBJ1-4, is as follows: KAGVTQTPRYLIKTRGQQVTLSCSPISGHRSVSWYQQTPGQGLQFLFEYFSETQRNKGNFPGRFSGRQFSNSRSEMNVSTLELGDSALYLCASSLGLQGLTNEKLFFGSGTQLSVL.

This chain uses TRBV12-3 or TRBV12-4 with TRBJ2-7; absent DNA, TCRdb's TRBD2 call cannot be checked. CDR3 length: 15 residues. CDR3 residues: CASSLSAGGPYEQYF.

J is TRBJ2-3 and V is TRBV12-3 or TRBV12-4; absent DNA, TCRdb's TRBD1 call cannot be checked. The length of the CDR3 is 21 residues. CDR3 residues: CASSFHPPIGVGRTSTDTQYF.

This chain connects TRBV7-9 to TRBJ2-7; checking the TCRdb D call of TRBD2 is not possible without DNA. Germline loops: CDR1 SEHNR, CDR2 FQNEAQ (reference sequence). This CDR3 has 15 residues. This CDR3 reads CASSPGLAGVHEQYF.

CDR3 in amino acids: CASSYTGAYEQYF. The rearrangement links TRBV10-2 to TRBJ2-7; TCRdb proposes TRBD1, but this gene call is untestable without DNA. Germline V CDR1 and CDR2: WSHSY, SAAADI. The length of the CDR3 is 13 residues.

The genes are TRBV28 and TRBJ2-5; absent DNA, TCRdb's TRBD2 call cannot be checked. Germline values: CDR1 MDHEN, CDR2 SYDVKM. The length of the CDR3 is 18 residues. CDR3 sequence reads: CASSLTGTSRVNRETQYF.

CDR3 protein: CASSLAEYYNQPQHF. The chain employs TRBV19 and TRBJ1-5. CDR3 size: 15 residues. Germline loops: CDR1 LNHDA, CDR2 SQIVND (reference sequence). Filled out from reference TRBV19 and TRBJ1-5, the complete variable domain reads DGGITQSPKYLFRKEGQNVTLSCEQNLNHDAMYWYRQDPGQGLRLIYYSQIVNDFQKGDIAEGYSVSREKKESFPLTVTSAQKNPTAFYLCASSLAEYYNQPQHFGDGTRLSIL.

The chain uses TRBV28 and TRBJ1-6; TCRdb reports TRBD1, a call that lacks DNA to check it against. The CDR3 runs to 16 residues. Germline-derived CDR1 and CDR2 are MDHEN and SYDVKM. Here the CDR3 reads CASRTNRASYNSPLHF.

This chain connects TRBV6-5 to TRBJ2-3. The CDR3 is made up of 13 amino acids. Per the germline V gene, CDR1 is MNHEY and CDR2 is SVGAGI. The CDR3: CASSSYIGDTQYF.

CDR3: CSAKKGQDYGYTF. The chain has TRBV29-1 and TRBJ1-2; TCRdb proposes TRBD1, but this gene call is untestable without DNA. Germline V gene sequence: CDR1 SQVTM, CDR2 ANQGSEA. This CDR3 has 13 amino acids.

The chain links TRBV20-1 to TRBJ1-1; the TCRdb call, TRBD1, lacks DNA for checking. The length of the CDR3 is 23 residues. The germline CDR1 and CDR2 sequences are DFQATT and SNEGSKA (reference sequence). CDR3 in amino acids: CSAIKPSVGRDRGEFRWDTEAFF.

This chain links TRBV7-9 with TRBJ2-3; TCRdb's D gene call, TRBD2, goes unchecked for lack of DNA. The CDR3 loop spans 17 amino acids. Per the germline V gene, CDR1 is SEHNR and CDR2 is FQNEAQ (reference sequence). The chain's CDR3 is CASSFKTSAGSADTQYF.

The rearrangement joins TRBV6-2 or TRBV6-3 to TRBJ1-6; TCRdb indicates TRBD1, and absent DNA this call remains unverified. Germline loops: CDR1 MNHEY, CDR2 SVGEGT. The CDR3 covers 16 residues. CDR3 in amino acids: CASSDPGDGYNSPLHF.

This sequence joins TRBV7-9 and TRBJ2-5; TCRdb indicates TRBD2, and absent DNA this call remains unverified. In germline, CDR1 is SEHNR, CDR2 FQNEAQ (reference sequence). This CDR3 has 14 residues. CDR3 loop: CASSPPHRTETQYF.

The CDR3 loop reads CASSPLPSGRINEQYF. The rearrangement links TRBV3-1 to TRBJ2-7; as DNA is missing, the TRBD2 call by TCRdb cannot be tested. Germline loops: CDR1 LGHDT, CDR2 YNNKEL (reference sequence). The CDR3 consists of 16 residues.

V usage is TRBV28 and J usage is TRBJ2-2; TCRdb designates TRBD1, a call that cannot be tested without DNA. There are 14 residues in the CDR3. The germline V gene has CDR1 MDHEN and CDR2 SYDVKM. CDR3 protein: CASSWTGDTGELFF.

The genes are TRBV20-1 and TRBJ1-5; TCRdb's D gene call, TRBD1, goes unchecked for lack of DNA. Germline V gene lookup returns CDR1 DFQATT and CDR2 SNEGSKA (reference sequence). The CDR3 runs 13 residues. This CDR3 reads CSVPGQGQWPQHF.

This CDR3 reads CATKPGEENIQYF. The gene calls are TRBV10-3 and TRBJ2-4; lacking DNA, the TRBD1 call made by TCRdb goes unchecked. CDR1 ENHRY and CDR2 SYGVKD come from the germline V gene. The length of the CDR3 is 13 residues.

This chain links TRBV7-6 with TRBJ1-1. The CDR3 totals 13 residues. Germline V lookup: CDR1 SGHVS, CDR2 FNYEAQ. CDR3: CASSDGMNTEAFF.

V and J are TRBV14 and TRBJ2-7; the D call from TCRdb, TRBD1, cannot be confirmed without DNA. Germline loops: CDR1 SGHDN, CDR2 FVKESK. The CDR3 is 13 amino acids. CDR3: CASSPRTAYEQYF. The entire variable domain, with the rest obtained from reference TRBV14 and TRBJ2-7, is as follows: EAGVTQFPSHSVIEKGQTVTLRCDPISGHDNLYWYRRVMGKEIKFLLHFVKESKQDESGMPNNRFLAERTGGTYSTLKVQPAELEDSGVYFCASSPRTAYEQYFGPGTRLTVT.

The genes are TRBV29-1 and TRBJ2-2; there is no DNA to check the TCRdb D call of TRBD1. CDR1 and CDR2 from the germline V gene are SQVTM and ANQGSEA. This CDR3 spans 16 amino acids. CDR3 region: CSVDNPGGVNTGELFF.